This entry lists 18 T cell receptor beta chains sequenced from one sample in a study of response to subunit inactivated influenza vaccine. TCRdb reprocessed the RT-PCR reads via MiXCR and lists one record per CDR3 protein. The sample has about 700,000 distinct CDR3 sequences; approximately 15% are singletons. The starting material was PBMCs from blood, obtained about 14 days before vaccination. Source of these receptors: a man in his fifties or sixties who received an inactivated influenza vaccine.

This clonotype was seen more than once but under ten times. The J gene is TRBJ2-1, the V gene TRBV11-2, with 9 bases fitting TRBD1. Germline V gene data show CDR1 as SGHAT and CDR2 as FQNNGV. Trimming at V came to 5 bases and at J to 3 bases, leaving 5 bases not matched to a gene. CDR3 size: 15 residues. DNA of the CDR3: TGTGCCAGCAGCACGGGACAGGGTAGCTACAATGAGCAGTTCTTC. Its translation: CASSTGQGSYNEQFF. The variable domain in full, completed from reference TRBV11-2 and TRBJ2-1, reads EAGVAQSPRYKIIEKRQSVAFWCNPISGHATLYWYQQILGQGPKLLIQFQNNGVVDDSQLPKDRFSAERLKGVDSTLKIQPAKLEDSAVYLCASSTGQGSYNEQFFGPGTRLTVL.

This clonotype turned up a few times. J is TRBJ2-1 and V is TRBV12-3 or TRBV12-4; D possibly corresponds to TRBD2 (5 bases). The V gene lost 1 base and the J gene lost 6 bases, with 16 bases spanning the gap. This CDR3 has 16 residues. Here the CDR3 DNA reads TGTGCCAGCAGTTTAGTTGTGAGGGTTACAAGCAATGAGCAGTTCTTC. Translating it yields CASSLVVRVTSNEQFF.

This chain connects TRBV3-1 to TRBJ1-4, with unresolved D. The CDR3 runs to 15 residues. Germline V gene sequence: CDR1 LGHDT, CDR2 YNNKEL (reference sequence). Between the trimmed V and J ends, which lost 4 bases and 0 bases, there was a span of 9 bases. The CDR3 loop is CASSRETATNEKLFF. In nucleotides, the CDR3 is TGTGCCAGCAGCCGGGAGACGGCAACTAATGAAAAACTGTTTTTT.

Turning to this clonotype: This may be a read error, as it is one base from a much larger clone. The missing conserved phenylalanine or tryptophan at the end of this CDR3 makes a read error likely. This chain uses TRBV5-1 with TRBJ1-4; D gene ambiguous. CDR1 SGHRS and CDR2 YFSETQ come from the germline V gene. V dropped 0 bases and J dropped 4 bases, with 4 bases sitting between them. This CDR3 is built from 13 residues. CDR3 region: CASSLGNNEKLFY. In DNA, the CDR3 is TGCGCCAGCAGCTTGGGGAATAATGAAAAACTGTTTTAT.

Many counts were recorded for this clonotype. This chain uses TRBV10-3 with TRBJ2-3; D not resolved. Germline V gene lookup returns CDR1 ENHRY and CDR2 SYGVKD. V was shortened by 6 bases and J by 4 bases, with 17 bases between the two germline ends. The CDR3 runs 15 residues. The CDR3 DNA follows: TGTGCCATCAGACCACAACGGAGCCGCTCAGATACGCAGTATTTT. This translates into CAIRPQRSRSDTQYF.

This clonotype was recorded a few times. J is TRBJ2-2 and V is TRBV9; D is uncertain. V lost 3 bases and J 7 bases, leaving 16 bases between the germline ends. Germline V gene lookup returns CDR1 SGDLS and CDR2 YYNGEE. The CDR3 spans 15 residues. The CDR3 DNA follows: TGTGCCAGCAGCGCGAGCCGAATAGGTTTCGGGGAGCTGTTTTTT. This encodes CASSASRIGFGELFF.

The V and J genes are TRBV2 and TRBJ1-2, with D unresolved. This CDR3 contains 16 residues. Germline-derived CDR1 and CDR2 are SNHLY and FYNNEI. V was clipped by 3 bases and J by 0 bases, with 14 bases between them. CDR3 DNA: TGTGCCAGCAGTGACATGGGCCTAGGCACTAACTATGGCTACACCTTC. This gives the protein CASSDMGLGTNYGYTF.

This clonotype was counted a few times. The chain is built from TRBV14 and TRBJ2-7; TRBD2 aligns across 9 bases. The CDR3 consists of 16 residues. Per germline, CDR1 SGHDN and CDR2 FVKESK. With 2 bases clipped from V and 5 bases from J, the junction kept 10 bases outside the gene matches. The CDR3 DNA reads as TGTGCCAGCAGCCAATTCGCGGGAGGGCCGTTAAACGAGCAGTACTTC. Amino acids: CASSQFAGGPLNEQYF.

This clonotype was counted ten times or more. The genes are TRBV2 and TRBJ1-6, with 9 bases aligning to TRBD1. V gave up 6 bases and J gave up 7 bases; unmatched junction bases: 7. The V gene's germline CDR1 is SNHLY and CDR2 FYNNEI. The CDR3 is made up of 15 amino acids. The CDR3 DNA follows: TGTGCCAGCAGGGTGCCCGGGACAGGGAATTCACCCCTCCACTTT. Protein sequence: CASRVPGTGNSPLHF.

In its sample, this clonotype was seen a few times. The chain uses TRBV27 and TRBJ2-2; D gene unclear. Germline V gene data show CDR1 as MNHEY and CDR2 as SMNVEV (reference sequence). The CDR3 spans 14 residues. V gave up 6 bases and J gave up 6 bases, with 14 bases separating them. This chain's CDR3 is CASRWDSWAGELFF. In nucleotides, the CDR3 is TGTGCCAGCAGATGGGATTCATGGGCCGGGGAGCTGTTTTTT.

This clonotype showed up just a few times. DNA of the CDR3: TGTGCCAGCAGCTTAGAATTTGGCTTTAGCGATGGCTACACCTTC. This encodes CASSLEFGFSDGYTF. This sequence joins TRBV7-9 and TRBJ1-2; no firm D call. Between the trimmed V and J ends, which lost 1 base and 6 bases, there was a span of 15 bases. The germline V gene has CDR1 SEHNR and CDR2 FQNEAQ (reference sequence). The CDR3 covers 15 residues.

This clonotype was detected a few times. V and J are TRBV27 and TRBJ2-2, with D possibly matching TRBD1 (6 bases). The V end lost 5 bases, the J end lost 2 bases, and 15 bases lay between the germline ends. The CDR3 covers 16 residues. Germline V CDR1 and CDR2: MNHEY, SMNVEV (reference sequence). The CDR3 DNA sequence: TGTGCCAGCAGTCCAGGCGGACAGACAAACACCGGGGAGCTGTTTTTT. This translates into CASSPGGQTNTGELFF.

This clonotype turned up a few times. In DNA, the CDR3 is TGTGCCATCAGGACCCGGACAGGTGGTGGTAATTCACCCCTCCACTTT. This sequence encodes CAIRTRTGGGNSPLHF. This sequence joins TRBV10-3 and TRBJ1-6; 7 bases align to TRBD1. Germline CDR1 reads ENHRY; CDR2 reads SYGVKD. V trimming: 6 bases; J trimming: 6 bases; junction bases outside the gene matches: 11. CDR3 length: 16 amino acids.

Written as DNA, the CDR3 is TGTGCCAGCAGAGGGGATAGGGGGAGGGGGCCCCAGTACTTC. It yields the protein CASRGDRGRGPQYF. This rearrangement joins TRBV7-2 to TRBJ2-5; perhaps D is TRBD1 or TRBD2 (7 bases each). CDR1 is SGHTA and CDR2 is FQGNSA in the germline V gene. The V and J ends lost 6 bases and 9 bases respectively, with 20 bases between them. The CDR3 has 14 residues.

The genes are TRBV4-2 and TRBJ2-5; 10 bases map to TRBD2. This CDR3 is 16 amino acids long. With 1 base clipped from V and 5 bases from J, the junction kept 7 bases outside the gene matches. The germline V gene has CDR1 LGHNA and CDR2 YNFKEQ. The CDR3 sequence is CASSQAPSGSPETQYF. CDR3 bases: TGTGCCAGCAGCCAAGCCCCTAGCGGGAGCCCGGAGACCCAGTACTTC.

V is TRBV2 and J is TRBJ1-4; unclear D gene. V lost 6 bases and J lost 0, with 14 bases in between. The CDR3 is made up of 16 amino acids. CDR1 and CDR2 (germline): SNHLY, FYNNEI. The CDR3 region is CASRAFDTTTNEKLFF. The CDR3 DNA reads TGTGCCAGCAGGGCATTTGACACGACAACTAATGAAAAACTGTTTTTT.

This clonotype has only a few counts. The chain recombines TRBV10-3 with TRBJ2-3, with D unresolved. The CDR3 sequence is 14 residues long. Trimming left V 0 bases short and J 0 bases short, with 4 bases between. Germline V gives CDR1 ENHRY, CDR2 SYGVKD. CDR3 sequence reads: CAISESHSTDTQYF. The CDR3 DNA follows: TGTGCCATCAGTGAGTCCCACAGCACAGATACGCAGTATTTT.

This chain connects TRBV20-1 to TRBJ1-1; D remains unclear. CDR1 and CDR2 (germline): DFQATT, SNEGSKA (reference sequence). The CDR3 has 15 residues. The V gene lost 4 bases and the J gene lost 3 bases, with 18 bases spanning the gap. DNA for the CDR3: TGCAGTGCTACCGGGAGCCTAGGAGGGTACACTGAAGCTTTCTTT. Protein sequence: CSATGSLGGYTEAFF.